This T cell receptor (beta chain) was sequenced during a study of OX40 agonist ivuxolimab in advanced cancers. Study background: The mean age was around 56 years, ranging from about 20 to 79, with 65% to 90% of participants male. Notes on the study in general: CD4+ and CD8+ T cells in blood underwent clonal expansion by week 6 at 0.1 to 3.0 mg/kg.

V was clipped by 0 bases and J by 6 bases, with 6 bases between them. The CDR3 loop spans 12 amino acids. Per the germline V gene, CDR1 is LGHNA and CDR2 is YNFKEQ. This table comes from immunoSEQ multiplex PCR, and its TCRdb copy is limited to in-frame clones, with some not included. The sample consists of about 93,000 clones, 80% to 90% of them appearing once. A note on this clone: The antigen remains unidentified.

J is TRBJ2-7 and V is TRBV4-2; D uncertain. This clonotype originated in an adult with an advanced solid tumor such as melanoma, head and neck, liver or kidney cancer. This specimen was CD4+ or CD8+ T cells sorted from blood, taken in a trial of the OX40 agonist ivuxolimab. This chain's CDR3 is CASSQDRAEQYF. The DNA of the CDR3 is TGTGCCAGCAGCCAAGATCGGGCCGAGCAGTACTTC.